Listed below are T cell receptor beta chains from one sample, sequenced in a study of cytomegalovirus exposure and HLA in healthy donors. The table came from immunoSEQ multiplex PCR; TCRdb's copy has only in-frame clones and leaves some out. The sample lists more than 150,000 clones; 76% were seen once. The material sequenced was PBMCs. The receptors stem from a man younger than 35 in good health and CMV-seronegative. Each CDR3 is given with its conserved first and last residue. The D gene is left open where the match is weak. Size is omitted from some rows. Given values are once, few, many or a class for expanded clones.

NA,TRBV15,NA,TRBJ1-1,TGTGCCACCAGTACTTTAAGGGGCACTGAAGCTTTCTTT,CATSTLRGTEAFF
TRBD1,TRBV27,few,TRBJ1-6,TGTGCCAGCAGTCGGACAGGGGGTAATTCACCCCTCCACTTT,CASSRTGGNSPLHF
TRBD2,TRBV9,NA,TRBJ2-1,TGTGCCAGCAGCGCCCTAGCGGGGGGGCCTGGTGAGCAGTTCTTC,CASSALAGGPGEQFF
NA,TRBV28,NA,TRBJ2-4,TGTGCCAGCAGTTTAAGCATTAAGTGGGGGGTGGCCAAAAACATTCAGTACTTC,CASSLSIKWGVAKNIQYF
TRBD2,TRBV6-1,NA,TRBJ2-7,TGTGCCAGCAGTGTACGACTAGCGGGGATTTCCTACGAGCAGTACTTC,CASSVRLAGISYEQYF
TRBD2,TRBV27,NA,TRBJ2-3,TGTGCCAGCACCCTAATTGGACTAGCGGGGGACACAGATACGCAGTATTTT,CASTLIGLAGDTDTQYF
TRBD2,TRBV18,NA,TRBJ2-5,TGTGCCAGCTCACCAGGACTAGCGGGGGTTGGTCGGGAGACCCAGTACTTC,CASSPGLAGVGRETQYF
NA,TRBV7-9,NA,TRBJ1-6,TGTTCCAGCGCCCTTCAAGGGAGCTCCTATAATTCACCCCTCCACTTT,CSSALQGSSYNSPLHF
NA,TRBV10-2,NA,TRBJ1-4,TGCGCCAGCAGTCTACAGGGCGTCAGTAATGAAAAACTGTTTTTT,CASSLQGVSNEKLFF
NA,TRBV18,NA,TRBJ2-3,TGTGCCAGCTCACCAACAGGGACCACAGATACGCAGTATTTT,CASSPTGTTDTQYF
NA,TRBV6-5,NA,TRBJ1-2,TGTGCCAGCAGTGACTCCCCTGACGGGGGGGGAGGCTACACCTTC,CASSDSPDGGGGYTF
NA,TRBV5-1,NA,TRBJ2-7,TGCGCCAGCAGCTTAACACAGCCCTACGAGCAGTACTTC,CASSLTQPYEQYF
NA,TRBV28,once,TRBJ1-1,TGTGCCAGCAGTTTCCCCGCGGACACTGAAGCTTTCTTT,CASSFPADTEAFF
TRBD1,TRBV5-1,few,TRBJ2-7,TGCGCCAGCAGCTTCGGTGACAGGGACTCCTACGAGCAGTACTTC,CASSFGDRDSYEQYF
TRBD1,TRBV2,NA,TRBJ2-5,TGTGCCAGCAGGCCGACAGGGGCCCAAGAGACCCAGTACTTC,CASRPTGAQETQYF
NA,TRBV18,NA,TRBJ1-4,TGTGCCAGCTCACCACCGACCCAGGGTTTCGAAAAACTGTTTTTT,CASSPPTQGFEKLFF
TRBD1,TRBV27,NA,TRBJ2-7,TGTGCCAGCAGTTCCTACAGGGGTAGCTCCTACGAGCAGTACTTC,CASSSYRGSSYEQYF
NA,TRBV5-1,NA,TRBJ2-1,TGCGCCAGCAGCCTATCCGATGAGCAGTTCTTC,CASSLSDEQFF
TRBD1,TRBV2,NA,TRBJ1-1,TGTGGGGACAGGGGTTACACTGAAGCTTTCTTT,CGDRGYTEAFF
TRBD2,TRBV9,few,TRBJ2-2,TGTGCCAGCAGCGGCTTACTCAGCGGGAGGATTAACACCGGGGAGCTGTTTTTT,CASSGLLSGRINTGELFF